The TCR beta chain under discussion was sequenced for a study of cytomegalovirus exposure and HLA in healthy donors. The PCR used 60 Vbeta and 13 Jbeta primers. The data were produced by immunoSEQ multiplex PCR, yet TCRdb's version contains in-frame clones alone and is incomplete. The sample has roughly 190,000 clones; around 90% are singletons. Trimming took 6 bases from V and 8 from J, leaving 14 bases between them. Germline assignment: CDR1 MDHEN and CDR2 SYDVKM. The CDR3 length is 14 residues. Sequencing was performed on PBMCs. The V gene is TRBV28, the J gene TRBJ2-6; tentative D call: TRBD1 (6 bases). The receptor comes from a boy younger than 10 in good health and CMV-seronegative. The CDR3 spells CASRTPGTSNVLTF. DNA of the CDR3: TGTGCCAGCAGAACTCCCGGGACATCCAACGTCCTGACTTTC.